This TCR beta chain originates from a study of T cell repertoires in cytomegalovirus infection (dated by TCRdb to about 2019). About the investigation overall: The HLA type of each donor mattered for the analysis, because public TCR beta signatures pointed to carriage of CMV infection along with the matching HLA type. What the research found in general, with its limitations: In both this cohort and an independent cohort of approximately 350 donors, the cumulative frequency of public TCR beta family members distinguished carriers of CMV infection plus the relevant HLA type. In the ex vivo response, HLA-C-restricted CMV-specific TCR beta clonotypes were dominant, and in two of eight donors the single most frequent clonotype came from this HLA-C-restricted group.

The listed sequencing device is Illumina HiSeq 1500. The public reads were reprocessed in TCRdb via fastp at Q25 and MiXCR, keeping in-frame beta chains. When rows share a CDR3 protein, they turn into one entry using the most common DNA and genes. The sample table records about 490,000 distinct CDR3 sequences; 16% of these occur just once. The ten largest clones add up to approximately 24% of the sample. In its sample, this clonotype was seen many times. Its antigen is unknown. No clone much larger than this one lies a single base away; base qualities are absent. Relative to germline, V is 2 bases shorter and J is 6 bases shorter, with 15 bases between their ends. The CDR3 numbers 15 residues from cysteine through phenylalanine. CDR3 DNA is the only sequence kept; it has 45 bases, read in frame from the first base. From a lookup of the germline V gene, CDR1 and CDR2 are MNHNS and SASEGT.

This clonotype originated in a human donor in good health (CMV status not recorded). Some clones in this sample may be carry-over from other donors' samples. Sample: CD8+ T cells from PBMCs. The rearrangement joined TRBV6-1 to TRBJ2-3; the D gene is unclear. The base sequence is TGTGCCAGCAGTGAATATGGACGAACGAGGGATACGCAGTATTTT. It specifies CASSEYGRTRDTQYF.